The 7 T cell receptor beta chains below were found in one sample sequenced in a study of long-term antiretroviral therapy in people with HIV. Investigators performed immunoSEQ version v3.0 at survey level. The protocol was immunoSEQ multiplex PCR, while the TCRdb copy is restricted to in-frame clones and leaves out a portion. This repertoire shows 25,000 to 35,000 clones, about 94% found once; its top ten account for 2.5% to 3.5%. Material: unsorted PBMCs, obtained approximately 7.4 years after starting antiretroviral therapy. The receptors were sampled from a man aged 45-60 years with HIV.

CDR3 region: CASSEPLFEQYF. CDR3 in DNA: TGTGCCAGCAGTGAACCCCTATTCGAGCAGTACTTC. The V and J genes are TRBV6-1 and TRBJ2-7; no definite D call. Trimming stripped 2 bases from V and 6 bases from J, with 8 bases between. In germline, CDR1 is MNHNS, CDR2 SASEGT. This CDR3 has 12 residues.

V is TRBV27 and J is TRBJ2-6, with 8 bases fitting TRBD1. The V segment lost 5 bases and the J segment 4 bases; nucleotides outside the gene matches: 7. This CDR3 is 16 amino acids long. Looked up from germline, CDR1 is MNHEY and CDR2 is SMNVEV (reference sequence). The CDR3 DNA follows: TGTGCCAGCAGTCAACGGACAGGGCCCGGGGCCAACGTCCTGACTTTC. The encoded protein is CASSQRTGPGANVLTF.

The chain uses TRBV23-1 and TRBJ1-3; D is undetermined. TRBV23-1 is annotated as an ORF whose role is uncertain. V was pared by 3 bases and J by 0 bases, with 6 bases between. This CDR3 has 14 residues. The chain's CDR3 is CASSQRLSGNTIYF. DNA for the CDR3: TGCGCCAGCAGTCAGAGGCTCTCTGGAAACACCATATATTTT.

The rearrangement links TRBV29-1 to TRBJ1-4; D remains ambiguous. V was shortened by 6 bases and J by 2 bases, with 10 bases between the two germline ends. The CDR3 length is 13 residues. Germline CDR1 reads SQVTM; CDR2 reads ANQGSEA. The CDR3 sequence: CSVRPDTNEKLFF. The CDR3 coding sequence is TGCAGCGTCCGGCCCGATACTAATGAAAAACTGTTTTTT.

The CDR3 is CASSFRQGGSPLHF. DNA of the CDR3: TGTGCCAGCAGTTTCCGACAGGGCGGTTCACCCCTCCACTTT. V is TRBV28 and J is TRBJ1-6, with TRBD1 matching over 7 bases. This CDR3 contains 14 residues. The ends lost 3 bases at V and 9 bases at J; junction bases unmatched: 5. CDR1 MDHEN and CDR2 SYDVKM come from the germline V gene.

This clone appeared a single time. The rearrangement uses TRBV11-3 and TRBJ2-1; no definite D call. The CDR3 has 14 amino acids. CDR1 and CDR2 (germline): SGHNT, YENEEA. The V and J ends lost 5 bases and 6 bases respectively, with 14 bases between them. CDR3 sequence (DNA): TGTGCCAGCAGCCCCGGTAGCCCCATCAATGAGCAGTTCTTC. Encoded protein: CASSPGSPINEQFF.

The chain combines TRBV6-6 with TRBJ2-5, with D possibly TRBD2 on 6 matching bases. The CDR3 is 16 residues long. Per the germline V gene, CDR1 is MNHNY and CDR2 is SVGAGI (reference sequence). The V end lost 0 bases, the J end lost 0 bases, and 11 bases lay between the germline ends. CDR3 nucleotides: TGTGCCAGCAGTTACTCGACGGGGAGGCACCAAGAGACCCAGTACTTC. The encoded protein is CASSYSTGRHQETQYF.